These 6 T cell receptor beta chains share one sample of origin, sequenced in a study of vaccination and CD4 T cells after COVID-19. Researchers used the Oncomine TCR Beta short-read assay to sequence DNA from cultured CD4+ T cells. From the PCR reads, TCRdb called clonotypes with MiXCR, one entry per CDR3 protein. The sample lists about 13,000 distinct CDR3 sequences, roughly 30% seen once, with roughly 12% in the top ten. For these receptors, no antigen is known. Sample treatment: approximately nine-day PBMC culture with coronavirus spike peptide pools or control peptides (ViraFEST assay). Sequences were obtained from CD4+ T cells from blood, cultured in vitro. All receptors derive from a human donor who had recovered from COVID-19.

This clonotype was seen a few times. This rearrangement joins TRBV6-5 to TRBJ2-7; D is unresolved. Per germline, CDR1 MNHEY and CDR2 SVGAGI. The CDR3 spans 15 residues. V lost 2 bases and J lost 3, with 14 bases in between. The CDR3 sequence is CASSYTRSTIYEQYF. CDR3 coding DNA: TGTGCCAGCAGTTACACCCGAAGTACTATCTACGAGCAGTACTTC.

The chain carries TRBV9 and TRBJ2-3, with D possibly TRBD2 on 6 matching bases. The CDR3 has 13 amino acids. The germline V and J ends were trimmed by 0 bases and 5 bases, with 7 bases remaining between them. Germline CDR1 is SGDLS and CDR2 is YYNGEE. The CDR3 DNA reads as TGTGCCAGCAGCGTAGCTAGCGAAGATACGCAGTATTTT. Protein: CASSVASEDTQYF.

The CDR3 reads CASSPQGTGELFF. The DNA for the CDR3 is TGCGCCAGCAGCCCCCAGGGGACCGGGGAGCTGTTTTTT. V is TRBV4-1 and J is TRBJ2-2; weak D call: TRBD1 (6 bases). Germline V CDR1 and CDR2: MGHRA, YSYEKL. Trimming removed 4 bases from V and 5 bases from J, with 8 bases in between. The CDR3 runs to 13 residues.

The chain is built from TRBV29-1 and TRBJ2-7, with 11 bases that match TRBD2. The V and J ends lost 6 bases and 1 base, in that order; junction bases with no gene match: 5. The V gene's germline CDR1 is SQVTM and CDR2 ANQGSEA. The CDR3 is made up of 14 amino acids. As DNA, the CDR3 is TGCAGCGTGGCCGGGACTAGCGGTTCCTACGAGCAGTACTTC. Amino acids: CSVAGTSGSYEQYF.

The V and J genes are TRBV20-1 and TRBJ2-7; D not resolved. Germline CDR1 is DFQATT and CDR2 is SNEGSKA (reference sequence). The V and J ends lost 6 bases and 5 bases respectively, with 14 bases between them. The CDR3 length is 12 residues. The DNA of the CDR3 is TGCAGTGCCGATGCCTCTGCGAACGAGCAGTACTTC. Its translation: CSADASANEQYF.

The genes are TRBV4-2 and TRBJ2-1; 7 bases are a match to TRBD2. V lost 4 bases to trimming and J lost 10 bases; unmatched junction nucleotides: 7. Germline V lookup: CDR1 LGHNA, CDR2 YNFKEQ. This CDR3 region has 13 residues. The CDR3 DNA follows: TGTGCCAGCAGCCCACTAGCGATCGGGGAGCAGTTCTTC. Translated, it gives CASSPLAIGEQFF.